What follows are 6 T cell receptor beta chains derived from one specimen sequenced in a study of OX40 agonist ivuxolimab in advanced cancers. The protocol used for the library was the immunoSEQ multiplex PCR assay. Sourced from immuneACCESS, this table was stored by TCRdb with only in-frame sequences that have V and J called. A share of the clones is absent; for the studies checked, an unresolved V gene accounts for under half, and the remainder has no known explanation. In all, the sample holds tens of thousands of clones, and approximately 80% of those were seen once. Under 45% of the sample comes from the top ten. The specimen was CD4+ or CD8+ T cells sorted from blood, collected in a trial of the OX40 agonist ivuxolimab. These receptors were obtained from an adult with an advanced solid tumor such as melanoma, head and neck, liver or kidney cancer.

The chain carries TRBV7-2 and TRBJ2-1, with 10 bases lining up with TRBD2. Germline trimming cut 5 bases from V and 6 bases from J; bases unmatched to any gene: 10. Germline CDR1 SGHTA, CDR2 FQGNSA. This CDR3 is built from 16 residues. In nucleotides, the CDR3 is TGTGCCAGCAGCCCCTTTTTTGGACTAGCGGTCAATGAGCAGTTCTTC. It specifies CASSPFFGLAVNEQFF. Combining the CDR3 with reference TRBV7-2 and TRBJ2-1 gives the whole variable domain GAGVSQSPSNKVTEKGKDVELRCDPISGHTALYWYRQSLGQGLEFLIYFQGNSAPDKSGLPSDRFSAERTGGSVSTLTIQRTQQEDSAVYLCASSPFFGLAVNEQFFGPGTRLTVL.

The genes are TRBV6-5 and TRBJ1-5; TRBD1 is a possible D gene (6 bases). With 6 bases removed from V and 2 bases from J, the gap between germline ends came to 11 bases. The CDR3 is 14 residues long. The germline CDR1 and CDR2 sequences are MNHEY and SVGAGI. CDR3 loop: CASSANRGNQPQHF. DNA of the CDR3: TGTGCCAGCAGCGCAAACAGGGGCAATCAGCCCCAGCATTTT.

This chain uses TRBV6-1 with TRBJ1-1; D uncertain. The germline V and J ends were trimmed by 6 bases and 1 base, with 9 bases remaining between them. The CDR3 length is 13 residues. The germline V gene encodes CDR1 MNHNS and CDR2 SASEGT. The CDR3 loop is CASRIDPNTEAFF. In DNA form, the CDR3 reads TGTGCCAGCAGAATCGACCCGAACACTGAAGCTTTCTTT.

V usage is TRBV29-1 and J usage is TRBJ1-1; weak D call: TRBD1 (6 bases). Deletions cut 1 base from V and 2 bases from J, with 8 bases between. The CDR3 has 13 residues. Germline-derived CDR1 and CDR2 are SQVTM and ANQGSEA. The CDR3: CSVEVGHNTEAFF. The CDR3 bases are TGCAGCGTTGAAGTGGGACACAACACTGAAGCTTTCTTT.

This clone is medium-sized by share. The chain is built from TRBV19 and TRBJ1-1; D is unresolved. This CDR3 region has 16 residues. Between the trimmed V and J ends, which lost 2 bases and 5 bases, there was a span of 18 bases. Per germline, CDR1 LNHDA and CDR2 SQIVND (reference sequence). This CDR3 is CASSILGNPGRTEAFF. CDR3 sequence (DNA): TGTGCCAGTAGTATATTGGGGAATCCCGGAAGGACTGAAGCTTTCTTT.

This clone was seen more than once but under ten times. The chain links TRBV6-5 to TRBJ2-7; a possible D gene is TRBD1 (6 bases). The CDR3 has 14 amino acids. The germline gives CDR1 MNHEY, CDR2 SVGAGI. Deletions cut 10 bases from V and 2 bases from J, with 18 bases between. For the CDR3, the DNA is TGTGCCATAATCCCCGGGACACAAACCTACGAGCAGTACTTC. The encoded protein is CAIIPGTQTYEQYF.